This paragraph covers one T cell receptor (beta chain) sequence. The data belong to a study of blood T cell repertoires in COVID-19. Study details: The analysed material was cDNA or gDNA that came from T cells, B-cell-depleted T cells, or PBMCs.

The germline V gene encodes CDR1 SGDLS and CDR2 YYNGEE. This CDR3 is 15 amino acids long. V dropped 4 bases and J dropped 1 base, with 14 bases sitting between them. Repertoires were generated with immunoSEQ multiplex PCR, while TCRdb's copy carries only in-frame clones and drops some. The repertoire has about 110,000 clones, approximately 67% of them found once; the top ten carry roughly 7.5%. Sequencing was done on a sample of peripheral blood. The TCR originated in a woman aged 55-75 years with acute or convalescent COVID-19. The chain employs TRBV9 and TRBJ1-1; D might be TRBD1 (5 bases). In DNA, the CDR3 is TGTGCCAGCAGCCCCGGGAGGGGATGGAACACTGAAGCTTTCTTT. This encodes CASSPGRGWNTEAFF.